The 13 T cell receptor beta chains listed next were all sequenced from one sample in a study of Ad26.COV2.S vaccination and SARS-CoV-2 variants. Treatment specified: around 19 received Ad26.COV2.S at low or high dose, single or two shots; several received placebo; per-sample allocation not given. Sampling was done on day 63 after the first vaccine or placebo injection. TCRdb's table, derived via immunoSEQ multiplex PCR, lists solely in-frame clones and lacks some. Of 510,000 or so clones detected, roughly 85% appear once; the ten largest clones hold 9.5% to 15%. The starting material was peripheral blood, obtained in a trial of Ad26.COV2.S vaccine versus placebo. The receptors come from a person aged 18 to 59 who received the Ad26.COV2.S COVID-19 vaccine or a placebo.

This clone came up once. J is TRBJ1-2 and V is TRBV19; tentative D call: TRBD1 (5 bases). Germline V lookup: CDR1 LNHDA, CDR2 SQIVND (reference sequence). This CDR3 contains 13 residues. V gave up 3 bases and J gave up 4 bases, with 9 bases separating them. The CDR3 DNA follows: TGTGCCAGTAGTATGTCCGGGGGCTATGGCTACACCTTC. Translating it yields CASSMSGGYGYTF.

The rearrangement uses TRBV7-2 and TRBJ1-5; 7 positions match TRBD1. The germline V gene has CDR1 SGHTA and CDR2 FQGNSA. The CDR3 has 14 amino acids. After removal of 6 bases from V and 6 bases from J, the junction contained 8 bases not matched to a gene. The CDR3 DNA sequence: TGTGCCAGCAGATACAGGGGTGAGGGTCAGCCCCAGCATTTT. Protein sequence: CASRYRGEGQPQHF.

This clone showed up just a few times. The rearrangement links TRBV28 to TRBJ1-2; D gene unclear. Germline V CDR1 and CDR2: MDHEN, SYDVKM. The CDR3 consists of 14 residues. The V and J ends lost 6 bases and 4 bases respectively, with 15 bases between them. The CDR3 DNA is TGTGCCAGCAGGGCCCCCCCGGAGTCCTATGGCTACACCTTC. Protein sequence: CASRAPPESYGYTF.

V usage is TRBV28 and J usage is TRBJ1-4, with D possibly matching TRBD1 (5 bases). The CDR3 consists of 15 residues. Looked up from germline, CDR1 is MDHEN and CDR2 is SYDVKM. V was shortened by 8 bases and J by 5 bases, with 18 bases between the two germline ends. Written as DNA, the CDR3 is TGTGCCAGCGCCCCGGTGCAGGGTCACAATGAAAAACTGTTTTTT. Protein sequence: CASAPVQGHNEKLFF.

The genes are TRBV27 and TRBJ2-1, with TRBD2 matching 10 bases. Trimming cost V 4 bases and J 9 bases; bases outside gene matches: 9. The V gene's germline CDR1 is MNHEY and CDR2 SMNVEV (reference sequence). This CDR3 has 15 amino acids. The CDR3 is CASSSSGRAVGEQFF. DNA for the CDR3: TGTGCCAGCAGTTCGAGCGGGAGGGCCGTTGGTGAGCAGTTCTTC.

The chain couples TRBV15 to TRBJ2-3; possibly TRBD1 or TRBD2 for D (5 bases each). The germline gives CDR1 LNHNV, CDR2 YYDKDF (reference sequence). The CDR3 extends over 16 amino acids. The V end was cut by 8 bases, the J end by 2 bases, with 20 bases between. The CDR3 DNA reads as TGTGCCACCGTAAGACGGGACCTACATACCACAGATACGCAGTATTTT. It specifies CATVRRDLHTTDTQYF.

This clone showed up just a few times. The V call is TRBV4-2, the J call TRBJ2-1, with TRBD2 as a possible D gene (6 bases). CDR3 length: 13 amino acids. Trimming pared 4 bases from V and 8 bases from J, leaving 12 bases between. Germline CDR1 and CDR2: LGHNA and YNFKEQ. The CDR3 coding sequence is TGTGCCAGCAGCCTGCAGGGCGGGGATGAGCAGTTCTTC. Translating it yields CASSLQGGDEQFF.

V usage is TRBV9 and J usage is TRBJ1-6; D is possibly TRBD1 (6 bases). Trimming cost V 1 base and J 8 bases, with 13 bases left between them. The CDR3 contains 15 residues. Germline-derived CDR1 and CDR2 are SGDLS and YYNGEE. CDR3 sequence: CASSVREGGYSPLHF. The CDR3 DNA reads TGTGCCAGCAGCGTACGGGAGGGGGGATATTCACCCCTCCACTTT.

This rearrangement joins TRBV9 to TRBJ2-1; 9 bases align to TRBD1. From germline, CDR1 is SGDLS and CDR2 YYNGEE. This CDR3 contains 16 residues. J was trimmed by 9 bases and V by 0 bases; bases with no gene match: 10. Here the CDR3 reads CASSVASGQGSSEQFF. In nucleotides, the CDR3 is TGTGCCAGCAGCGTAGCTTCGGGACAGGGCTCGAGTGAGCAGTTCTTC.

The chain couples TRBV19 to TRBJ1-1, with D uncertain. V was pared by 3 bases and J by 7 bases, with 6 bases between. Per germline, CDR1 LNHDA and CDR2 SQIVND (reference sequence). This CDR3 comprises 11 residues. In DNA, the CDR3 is TGTGCCAGTAGTATTGCGAGTGAAGCTTTCTTT. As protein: CASSIASEAFF.

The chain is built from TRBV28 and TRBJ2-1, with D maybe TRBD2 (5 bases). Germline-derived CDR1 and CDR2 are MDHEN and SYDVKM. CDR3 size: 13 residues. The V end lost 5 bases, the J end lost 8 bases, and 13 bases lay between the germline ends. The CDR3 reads CASSPTTSDEQFF. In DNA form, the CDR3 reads TGTGCCAGCAGTCCCACCACTAGTGATGAGCAGTTCTTC.

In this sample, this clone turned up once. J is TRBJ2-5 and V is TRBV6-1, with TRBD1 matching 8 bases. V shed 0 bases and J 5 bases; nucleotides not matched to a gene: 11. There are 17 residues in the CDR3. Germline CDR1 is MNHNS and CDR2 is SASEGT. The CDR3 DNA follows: TGTGCCAGCAGTGAAGCATTCGGACAGGGTGGGAGTGAGACCCAGTACTTC. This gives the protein CASSEAFGQGGSETQYF.

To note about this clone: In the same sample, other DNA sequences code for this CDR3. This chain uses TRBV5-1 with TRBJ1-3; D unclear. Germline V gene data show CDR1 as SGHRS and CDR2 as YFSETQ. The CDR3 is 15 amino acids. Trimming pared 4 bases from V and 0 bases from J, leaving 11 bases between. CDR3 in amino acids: CASSPDGFSGNTIYF. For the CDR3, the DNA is TGCGCCAGCAGCCCTGACGGATTCTCTGGAAACACCATATATTTT.